These 20 T cell receptor beta chains originate from one sample sequenced in a study of regulatory T cells in long-lasting Graves disease. Regarding time point: newly diagnosed GD, antithyroid drugs for less than 3 months. Isolated PBMC RNA provided the starting material for the TCR library. To make TCR beta libraries, researchers used iRepertoire HTBI primers and Arm-PCR of CDR3 regions. TCRdb reprocessed the multiplex PCR reads with MiXCR, giving one entry per CDR3 protein. The sample contains around 450,000 distinct CDR3 sequences, approximately 15% of which appear only once. These same data were also listed under a study on T cells in Graves' hyperthyroidism and ophthalmopathy.

This material consisted of peripheral blood mononuclear cells (PBMCs), taken at new diagnosis, from a patient treated with antithyroid drugs. The receptors originated from a woman in her 30s with Graves disease.

In this sample, this clonotype turned up many times. At one end the junction does not follow the germline gene, possibly because of a read error. The chain has TRBV30 and TRBJ2-1; TRBD2 matches 7 bases. Germline CDR1 reads GTSNPN; CDR2 reads SVGIG (reference sequence). The CDR3 is 12 residues long. The DNA of the CDR3 is TGTGCCGGGAGCGGGAACTACAATGAGCAGTTCTTC. It specifies CAGSGNYNEQFF.

This clonotype was observed a handful of times. This rearrangement joins TRBV30 to TRBJ1-2; weak D call: TRBD1 (6 bases). V shed 5 bases and J shed 0 bases, with 13 bases lying between them. The CDR3 is made up of 14 amino acids. Germline-derived CDR1 and CDR2 are GTSNPN and SVGIG (reference sequence). The CDR3 DNA is TGTGCCTGGGATCCGGGACACTCTAACTATGGCTACACCTTC. Protein sequence: CAWDPGHSNYGYTF.

This clonotype was seen at least ten times. J is TRBJ1-1 and V is TRBV12-3 or TRBV12-4; D perhaps matches TRBD1 (6 bases). The CDR3 contains 11 residues. V was trimmed by 3 bases and J by 11 bases, leaving 10 bases between them. In nucleotides, the CDR3 is TGTGCCAGCAGTTTTGGGGGGCTTGCTTTCTTT. This gives the protein CASSFGGLAFF.

Ten or more counts support this clonotype. The chain combines TRBV5-1 with TRBJ2-3; 9 positions agree with TRBD1. V lost 2 bases to trimming and J lost 6 bases; unmatched junction nucleotides: 7. This CDR3 region has 15 residues. Germline assignment: CDR1 SGHRS and CDR2 YFSETQ. The DNA of the CDR3 is TGCGCCAGCAGCTTCACCGGGACAGGGCGGGATACGCAGTATTTT. Translating it yields CASSFTGTGRDTQYF. Using reference TRBV5-1 and TRBJ2-3 for the parts outside the CDR3, the full variable domain is KAGVTQTPRYLIKTRGQQVTLSCSPISGHRSVSWYQQTPGQGLQFLFEYFSETQRNKGNFPGRFSGRQFSNSRSEMNVSTLELGDSALYLCASSFTGTGRDTQYFGPGTRLTVL.

This clonotype was detected a few times. The rearrangement links TRBV19 to TRBJ2-7; TRBD2 might be the D (6 bases). Germline CDR1 and CDR2: LNHDA and SQIVND (reference sequence). V was pared by 3 bases and J by 2 bases, with 14 bases between. The CDR3 length is 15 residues. The CDR3 coding sequence is TGTGCCAGTAGTATCGGTCGGGGGACGGCCTACGAGCAGTACTTC. Protein product: CASSIGRGTAYEQYF.

This clonotype was counted only a few times. This chain joins TRBV28 and TRBJ1-5; D not certain. CDR1 is MDHEN, CDR2 SYDVKM, per germline. The length of the CDR3 is 9 residues. V shed 5 bases and J shed 15 bases, with 8 bases lying between them. The CDR3 is CASSPPWHF. The CDR3 coding sequence is TGTGCCAGCAGTCCCCCTTGGCATTTT.

At least ten counts were recorded for this clonotype. The junction differs from germline at one of its ends, possibly a read error. The chain links TRBV5-1 to TRBJ2-7, with TRBD1 matching 8 bases. CDR3 length: 20 residues. Germline CDR1 reads SGHRS; CDR2 reads YFSETQ. The CDR3 loop reads CASSPPPGQGLTGRSYEQYF. As DNA, the CDR3 is TGTGCCAGCAGCCCGCCCCCTGGACAGGGTCTGACGGGACGTTCCTACGAGCAGTACTTC.

The genes are TRBV24-1 and TRBJ2-7, with D unclear. CDR3 length: 12 residues. V gave up 3 bases and J gave up 7 bases, with 9 bases separating them. Looked up from germline, CDR1 is KGHDR and CDR2 is SFDVKD. The CDR3 DNA sequence: TGTGCCACCAGTGATCAGAGAATGGAGCAGTACTTC. Translating it yields CATSDQRMEQYF.

The V and J genes are TRBV19 and TRBJ2-5; TRBD1 agrees at 10 bases. The CDR3 is made up of 19 amino acids. Trimming removed 5 bases from V and 5 bases from J; junction bases left unmatched: 20. CDR1 is LNHDA, CDR2 SQIVND, per germline (reference sequence). The CDR3 nucleotides are TGTGCCAGTAGTCCCTCCGAGGGGGGACAGGGGTTCGTCAGGGAGACCCAGTACTTC. Translation gives CASSPSEGGQGFVRETQYF.

This clonotype was observed at least ten times. The chain employs TRBV20-1 and TRBJ1-1, with D maybe TRBD1 (5 bases). The V gene lost 3 bases and the J gene lost 10 bases, with 9 bases spanning the gap. The CDR3 is made up of 10 amino acids. The germline V gene encodes CDR1 DFQATT and CDR2 SNEGSKA (reference sequence). CDR3 DNA sequence: TGCAGTGCTAGGCAGGGCCTAGCTTTCTTT. It yields the protein CSARQGLAFF.

Remarks on this clonotype: A far larger clone is a single base away, which makes a read error likely. V usage is TRBV2 and J usage is TRBJ2-3; TRBD2 aligns across 8 bases. The end of the DNA is better explained by TRBJ2-7, so the J call may be wrong. The CDR3 spans 13 residues. Germline CDR1 SNHLY, CDR2 FYNNEI. This CDR3 reads CASLSGSGNEQYF. CDR3 coding DNA: TGTGCCAGCTTAAGCGGGAGTGGGAATGAGCAGTACTTC.

This clonotype appeared many times. The chain links TRBV2 to TRBJ1-5; no clear D gene. Trimming stripped 3 bases from V and 1 base from J, with 10 bases between. The germline V gene has CDR1 SNHLY and CDR2 FYNNEI. The CDR3 spans 15 residues. CDR3 DNA sequence: TGTGCCAGCAGTGAGAGCTATTTCAGCAATCAGCCCCAGCATTTT. It codes for CASSESYFSNQPQHF.

Turning to this clonotype: The CDR3 ends on some other residue instead of the conserved phenylalanine or tryptophan, so this is likely a read error. The chain links TRBV5-5 to TRBJ1-4, with D possibly matching TRBD1 (6 bases). Trimming pared 4 bases from V and 8 bases from J, leaving 15 bases between. Germline-derived CDR1 and CDR2 are SGHKS and YYEKEE (reference sequence). This CDR3 is 14 amino acids long. The DNA for the CDR3 is TGTGCCAGCAGCCCGGACAGATCTCCCGAAAAACTGTTTCTT. It specifies CASSPDRSPEKLFL.

This clonotype was seen a few times. A single base separates this from a much larger clone, so it may be a read error. This chain links TRBV27 with TRBJ2-7; 14 bases align to TRBD2. Per germline, CDR1 MNHEY and CDR2 SMNVEV (reference sequence). This CDR3 is 15 amino acids long. J lost 7 bases, V lost 5 bases, and 7 bases had no gene match. CDR3: CASSVGTSGSNEQYF. The CDR3 nucleotides are TGTGCCAGCAGTGTAGGGACTAGCGGGAGTAATGAGCAGTACTTC.

This clonotype occurred a few times. The rearrangement joins TRBV6-9 to TRBJ1-6, with no clear D. The CDR3 totals 14 residues. The V end lost 4 bases, the J end lost 6 bases, and 10 bases lay between the germline ends. Germline CDR1 and CDR2: MNHGY and SVAAGI. The CDR3 coding sequence is TGTGCCAGCAGTTTAACGGTATCTAATTCACCCCTCCACTTT. Encoded protein: CASSLTVSNSPLHF.

The rearrangement uses TRBV4-1 and TRBJ1-2, with D maybe TRBD1 (6 bases). Looked up from germline, CDR1 is MGHRA and CDR2 is YSYEKL. The CDR3 consists of 20 residues. Trimming removed 0 bases from V and 3 bases from J, with 26 bases in between. CDR3 protein: CASSQEPPGGGALPYYGYTF. CDR3 sequence (DNA): TGCGCCAGCAGCCAAGAACCCCCGGGGGGGGGGGCGCTCCCCTACTATGGCTACACCTTC.

This clonotype was seen at least ten times. The V call is TRBV2, the J call TRBJ2-3; D is unclear. The CDR3 is made up of 10 amino acids. Germline V gene data show CDR1 as SNHLY and CDR2 as FYNNEI. V was trimmed by 10 bases and J by 3 bases, leaving 5 bases between them. CDR3 bases: TGTGCCACCCAAACAGATACGCAGTATTTT. Its translation: CATQTDTQYF.

The chain recombines TRBV13 with TRBJ2-3; D might be TRBD1 (5 bases). V lost 5 bases, J lost 2 bases, and 14 bases lay in between. The CDR3 runs to 15 residues. Germline V gene lookup returns CDR1 PRHDT and CDR2 FYEKMQ (reference sequence). This chain's CDR3 is CASSRRQSLTDTQYF. The CDR3 region has the DNA TGTGCCAGCAGCCGCCGACAGTCCCTCACAGATACGCAGTATTTT.

This clonotype was counted at least ten times. The chain links TRBV20-1 to TRBJ2-3; 8 positions agree with TRBD2. Germline values: CDR1 DFQATT, CDR2 SNEGSKA (reference sequence). The CDR3 is 15 residues long. J was trimmed by 2 bases and V by 6 bases; bases with no gene match: 10. This CDR3 reads CSASPLAGITDTQYF. In DNA, the CDR3 is TGCAGTGCGAGCCCGTTAGCGGGAATCACAGATACGCAGTATTTT.

This clonotype was counted between two and nine times. This rearrangement joins TRBV28 to TRBJ1-2, with D tentatively TRBD1 (6 bases). Germline assignment: CDR1 MDHEN and CDR2 SYDVKM. The CDR3 has 14 residues. The germline V and J ends were trimmed by 3 bases and 4 bases, with 12 bases remaining between them. The CDR3 DNA reads TGTGCCAGCAGTTTTCAGGGGCAGAGCTATGGCTACACCTTC. Translation: CASSFQGQSYGYTF.